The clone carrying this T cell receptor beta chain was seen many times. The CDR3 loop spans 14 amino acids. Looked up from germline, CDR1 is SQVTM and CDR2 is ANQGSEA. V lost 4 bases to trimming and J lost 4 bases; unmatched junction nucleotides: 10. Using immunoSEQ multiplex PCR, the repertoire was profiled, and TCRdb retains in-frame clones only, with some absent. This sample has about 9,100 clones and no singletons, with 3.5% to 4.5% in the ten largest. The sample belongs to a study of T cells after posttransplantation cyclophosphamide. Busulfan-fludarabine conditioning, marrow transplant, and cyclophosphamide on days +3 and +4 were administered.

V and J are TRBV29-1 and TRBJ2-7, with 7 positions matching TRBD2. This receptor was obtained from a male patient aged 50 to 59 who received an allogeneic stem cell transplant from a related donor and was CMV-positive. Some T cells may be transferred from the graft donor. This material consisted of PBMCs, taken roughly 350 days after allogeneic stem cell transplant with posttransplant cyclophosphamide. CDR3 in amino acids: CSVGGEGGRYEQYF. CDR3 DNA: TGCAGCGTTGGTGGGGAGGGTGGAAGGTACGAGCAGTACTTC.